These T cell receptor beta chains were read from a single sample in a study of neurological immune-mediated disorders. Via MiXCR, TCRdb re-called the 5' RACE reads, giving one row per CDR3 protein. The data show over 65,000 distinct CDR3 sequences, with roughly 10% seen just once and about 1.7% held by the top ten. Source material: PBMCs. The receptors come from a man aged 50-59 years in good health. Both conserved end residues are part of each CDR3. The D gene is left open where the match is weak. Where a row states a size, it is once, few, many or the class of an expanded clone; other rows omit it.

>-|TRBJ2-7|-|TRBV10-3|15
CAISEAWDVSYEQYF
TGTGCCATCAGTGAGGCATGGGACGTCTCCTACGAGCAGTACTTC
>-|TRBJ2-3|TRBD1|TRBV5-1|15
CASSLGDRPPDTQYF
TGCGCCAGCAGCTTGGGGGACAGGCCCCCAGATACGCAGTATTTT
>many|TRBJ2-7|-|TRBV5-1|13
CASSLTGTYEQYF
TGCGCCAGCAGCTTGACAGGTACCTACGAGCAGTACTTC
>many|TRBJ2-3|TRBD2|TRBV7-9|14
CASSLSGGHDTQYF
TGTGCCAGCAGCTTGAGCGGGGGACATGATACGCAGTATTTT
>many|TRBJ1-2|-|TRBV4-2|16
CASSQDLWRANYGYTF
TGTGCCAGCAGCCAAGATCTTTGGAGAGCTAACTATGGCTACACCTTC
>many|TRBJ2-4|-|TRBV20-1|16
CSARDLDSLRGNIQYF
TGCAGTGCTAGAGATCTGGACAGCCTAAGAGGGAACATTCAGTACTTC
>many|TRBJ2-2|TRBD2|TRBV6-2/TRBV6-3|18
CASRPAVLAGFFTGELFF
TGTGCCAGCAGACCTGCTGTCCTAGCGGGATTTTTTACCGGGGAGCTGTTTTTT
>few|TRBJ1-6|TRBD1|TRBV14|15
CASSQVTGGVSPLHF
TGTGCCAGCAGCCAAGTGACAGGGGGCGTTTCACCCCTCCACTTT
>many|TRBJ2-3|TRBD2|TRBV28|17
CASSLNVVAGATDTQYF
TGTGCCAGCAGTTTAAACGTCGTAGCGGGAGCCACAGATACGCAGTATTTT
>many|TRBJ2-2|-|TRBV29-1|13
CSAELGLAGELFF
TGCAGCGCCGAACTAGGGCTGGCCGGGGAGCTGTTTTTT
>many|TRBJ2-3|TRBD2|TRBV29-1|14
CSAGTSGYTDTQYF
TGCAGCGCTGGGACTAGCGGGTACACAGATACGCAGTATTTT
>many|TRBJ2-1|-|TRBV5-1|13
CASSFRGGNEQFF
TGCGCCAGCAGCTTCCGAGGCGGTAATGAGCAGTTCTTC
>many|TRBJ2-1|TRBD2|TRBV7-2|15
CASSFRDYSYNEQFF
TGTGCCAGCAGCTTCAGGGACTACTCCTACAATGAGCAGTTCTTC
>many|TRBJ2-7|TRBD2|TRBV11-3|16
CASRSKGLVLPYEQYF
TGTGCCAGCAGGTCAAAGGGACTAGTCTTACCCTACGAGCAGTACTTC
>many|TRBJ2-5|TRBD2|TRBV20-1|14
CSARGREGRETQYF
TGCAGTGCTAGAGGGCGGGAGGGCCGGGAGACCCAGTACTTC
>many|TRBJ2-2|-|TRBV5-1|15
CASSLVREGTGELFF
TGCGCCAGCAGCTTGGTTCGGGAAGGGACCGGGGAGCTGTTTTTT
>many|TRBJ2-3|-|TRBV7-2|15
CASSLAPGAGDTQYF
TGTGCCAGCAGCTTAGCGCCGGGAGCCGGAGATACGCAGTATTTT
>few|TRBJ1-1|-|TRBV6-1|16
CASSVGSAAVNTEAFF
TGTGCCAGCAGTGTAGGCTCCGCCGCGGTGAACACTGAAGCTTTCTTT
>many|TRBJ2-1|TRBD2|TRBV19|13
CASLRREGHEQFF
TGTGCCAGTTTAAGGCGGGAGGGCCATGAGCAGTTCTTC
>many|TRBJ1-1|-|TRBV5-1|13
CASSLRRITEAFF
TGCGCCAGCAGCTTGAGGCGGATCACTGAAGCTTTCTTT
>many|TRBJ2-1|-|TRBV28|11
CASSLYNEQFF
TGTGCCAGCAGTTTATATAATGAGCAGTTCTTC
>many|TRBJ2-7|TRBD2|TRBV11-2|15
CASSSREGGSYEQYF
TGTGCCAGCAGCTCCCGGGAGGGGGGATCGTACGAGCAGTACTTC
>many|TRBJ2-1|TRBD2|TRBV11-2|18
CASSSTLETSGVYNEQFF
TGTGCCAGCAGCTCCACCCTTGAGACTAGCGGGGTCTACAATGAGCAGTTCTTC
>many|TRBJ1-2|TRBD1|TRBV5-1|15
CASSLFDRAGYGYTF
TGCGCCAGCAGCCTGTTCGACAGGGCCGGCTATGGCTACACCTTC
>many|TRBJ1-2|-|TRBV5-1|19
CASSLEGPGAASSGGGYTF
TGCGCCAGCAGCTTGGAGGGTCCGGGAGCAGCATCTTCCGGGGGGGGCTACACCTTC